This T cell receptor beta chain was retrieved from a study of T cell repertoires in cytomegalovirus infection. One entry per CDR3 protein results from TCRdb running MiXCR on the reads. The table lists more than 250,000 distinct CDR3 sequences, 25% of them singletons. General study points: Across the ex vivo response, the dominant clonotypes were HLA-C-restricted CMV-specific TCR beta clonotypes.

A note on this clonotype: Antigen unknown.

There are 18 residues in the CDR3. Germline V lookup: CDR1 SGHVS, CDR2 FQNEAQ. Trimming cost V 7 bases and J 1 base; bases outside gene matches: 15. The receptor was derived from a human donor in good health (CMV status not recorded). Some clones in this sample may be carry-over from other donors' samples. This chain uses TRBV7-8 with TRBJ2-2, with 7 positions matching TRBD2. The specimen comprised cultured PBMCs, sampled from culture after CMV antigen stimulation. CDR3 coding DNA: TGTGCCAGCACCATAACCCCCCTTGCTAGCGGGAACACCGGGGAGCTGTTTTTT. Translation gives CASTITPLASGNTGELFF. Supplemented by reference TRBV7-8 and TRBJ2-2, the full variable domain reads GAGVSQSPRYKVAKRGQDVALRCDPISGHVSLFWYQQALGQGPEFLTYFQNEAQLDKSGLPSDRFFAERPEGSVSTLKIQRTQQEDSAVYLCASTITPLASGNTGELFFGEGSRLTVL.